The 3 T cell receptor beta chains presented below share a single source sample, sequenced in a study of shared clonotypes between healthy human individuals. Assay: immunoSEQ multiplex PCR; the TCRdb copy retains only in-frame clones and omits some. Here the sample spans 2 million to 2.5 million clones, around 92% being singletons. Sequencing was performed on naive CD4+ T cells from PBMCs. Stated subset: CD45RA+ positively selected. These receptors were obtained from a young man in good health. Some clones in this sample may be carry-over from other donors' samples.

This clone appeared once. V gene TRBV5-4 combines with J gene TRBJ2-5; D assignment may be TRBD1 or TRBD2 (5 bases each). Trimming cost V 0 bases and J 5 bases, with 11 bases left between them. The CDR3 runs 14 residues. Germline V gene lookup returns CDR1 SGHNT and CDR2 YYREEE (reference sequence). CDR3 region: CASSLGAGTETQYF. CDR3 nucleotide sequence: TGTGCCAGCAGCTTGGGGGCAGGGACGGAGACCCAGTACTTC.

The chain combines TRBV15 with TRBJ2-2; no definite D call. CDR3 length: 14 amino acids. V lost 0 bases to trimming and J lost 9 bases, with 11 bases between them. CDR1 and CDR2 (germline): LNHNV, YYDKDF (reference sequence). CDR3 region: CATSRDQSSWELFF. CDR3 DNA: TGTGCCACCAGCAGAGATCAGTCAAGTTGGGAGCTGTTTTTT.

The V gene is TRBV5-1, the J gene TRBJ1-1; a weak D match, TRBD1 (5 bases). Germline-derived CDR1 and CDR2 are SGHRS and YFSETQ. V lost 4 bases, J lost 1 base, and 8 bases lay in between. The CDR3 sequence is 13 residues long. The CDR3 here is CASSIGANTEAFF. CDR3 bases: TGCGCCAGCAGCATTGGGGCGAACACTGAAGCTTTCTTT. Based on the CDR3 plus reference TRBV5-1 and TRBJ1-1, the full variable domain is KAGVTQTPRYLIKTRGQQVTLSCSPISGHRSVSWYQQTPGQGLQFLFEYFSETQRNKGNFPGRFSGRQFSNSRSEMNVSTLELGDSALYLCASSIGANTEAFFGQGTRLTVV.